Shown below are 30 T cell receptor beta chains from a single sample sequenced in a study of blood T cell repertoires in COVID-19. Libraries were prepared by immunoSEQ multiplex PCR; TCRdb keeps only in-frame clonotypes and omits some of them. The sample holds under 200,000 clones, approximately 90% seen once. Sequencing was carried out using PBMCs or T cells enriched from blood (not recorded which). The receptor set was obtained from a woman aged 45-65 years who had recovered from COVID-19.

The V gene is TRBV25-1, the J gene TRBJ1-3; unclear D gene. The CDR3 consists of 14 residues. Germline V gives CDR1 MGHDK, CDR2 SYGVNS. V was cut by 4 bases and J by 0 bases, with 7 bases left in between. The CDR3 nucleotides are TGTGCCAGCAGTGGGCAGTACTCTGGAAACACCATATATTTT. It codes for CASSGQYSGNTIYF.

The chain employs TRBV12-5 and TRBJ1-5, with 7 bases fitting TRBD1. The CDR3 is 15 residues long. After removal of 1 base from V and 2 bases from J, the junction contained 2 bases not matched to a gene. In germline, CDR1 is LGHNT, CDR2 FRNRAP. CDR3 nucleotide sequence: TGTGCTAGTGGTTTGGGACAGGGTGGCAATCAGCCCCAGCATTTT. Translation gives CASGLGQGGNQPQHF.

The chain is built from TRBV7-3 and TRBJ2-1, with D possibly matching TRBD2 (6 bases). V gave up 1 base and J gave up 0 bases, with 10 bases separating them. There are 16 residues in the CDR3. Per germline, CDR1 SGHTA and CDR2 FQGTGA. In nucleotides, the CDR3 is TGTGCCAGCAGCTTAAGTGGAGGGAGCTCCTACAATGAGCAGTTCTTC. Translated, it gives CASSLSGGSSYNEQFF.

This clone was picked up one time. This chain links TRBV9 with TRBJ2-7; a weak D match, TRBD2 (6 bases). This CDR3 comprises 13 residues. Trimming removed 0 bases at V and 6 bases at J, with 10 bases between. CDR1 and CDR2 from the germline V gene are SGDLS and YYNGEE. The CDR3 loop is CASSVVGEAEQYF. The CDR3 coding sequence is TGTGCCAGCAGCGTAGTGGGGGAGGCCGAGCAGTACTTC.

This chain uses TRBV5-1 with TRBJ2-3; 8 bases fit TRBD2. This CDR3 is 16 amino acids long. The V gene end was trimmed by 0 bases and the J gene end by 2 bases; junction bases not matched to a gene: 5. CDR1 and CDR2 (germline): SGHRS, YFSETQ. CDR3 DNA: TGCGCCAGCAGCTTGGTCAGCGGGGGTTCCACAGATACGCAGTATTTT. It encodes CASSLVSGGSTDTQYF.

By share of the sample, this clone is medium-sized (0.01 to 0.1%). V is TRBV2 and J is TRBJ1-3; tentative D call: TRBD1 (5 bases). CDR3 length: 15 amino acids. The V end was cut by 7 bases, the J end by 0 bases, with 13 bases between. Germline CDR1 reads SNHLY; CDR2 reads FYNNEI. CDR3 loop: CASTLRQNSGNTIYF. DNA for the CDR3: TGTGCCAGCACCCTAAGACAGAACTCTGGAAACACCATATATTTT.

The CDR3: CASSISNLRTSGYNEQFF. The CDR3 bases are TGTGCCAGTAGTATCTCCAATCTGAGGACTAGCGGCTACAATGAGCAGTTCTTC. The chain combines TRBV19 with TRBJ2-1; 10 nucleotides match TRBD2. The V segment lost 3 bases and the J segment 3 bases; nucleotides outside the gene matches: 11. The germline CDR1 and CDR2 sequences are LNHDA and SQIVND (reference sequence). The CDR3 totals 18 residues.

The rearrangement links TRBV2 to TRBJ1-1; 8 bases line up with TRBD1. Germline CDR1 SNHLY, CDR2 FYNNEI. The CDR3 extends over 16 amino acids. With 7 bases clipped from V and 4 bases from J, the junction kept 14 bases outside the gene matches. CDR3 nucleotides: TGTGCCAGCACTCGAGGACAGGGCGGGCGGGGCACTGAAGCTTTCTTT. The encoded protein is CASTRGQGGRGTEAFF.

The chain is built from TRBV3-1 (or the pseudogene TRBV3-2) and TRBJ2-3, with a weak D call TRBD2 (5 bases). Trimming took 4 bases from V and 7 from J, leaving 15 bases between them. Germline loops: CDR1 LGHDT, CDR2 YNNKEL (reference sequence). This CDR3 spans 14 amino acids. The CDR3 DNA reads as TGTGCCAGCAGCCCTAGCAGGTTAGGGAATACGCAGTATTTT. It encodes CASSPSRLGNTQYF.

The rearrangement joins TRBV5-1 to TRBJ2-7; D is possibly TRBD2 (7 bases). Trimming took 4 bases from V and 0 from J, leaving 20 bases between them. The CDR3 covers 17 residues. Germline loops: CDR1 SGHRS, CDR2 YFSETQ. The CDR3 nucleotides read TGCGCCAGCAGCCACGCTGGGCGGGGGCCGTTCTCCTACGAGCAGTACTTC. Amino acids: CASSHAGRGPFSYEQYF.

The chain uses TRBV7-2 and TRBJ2-7; 8 bases are a match to TRBD1. Unmatched junction bases numbered 8, after V lost 1 base and J lost 3 bases. The CDR3 spans 16 residues. Germline CDR1 reads SGHTA; CDR2 reads FQGNSA. The CDR3 sequence is CASSLESGQGDYEQYF. Here the CDR3 DNA reads TGTGCCAGCAGCTTAGAATCCGGACAGGGTGACTACGAGCAGTACTTC. The variable domain in full, completed from reference TRBV7-2 and TRBJ2-7, reads GAGVSQSPSNKVTEKGKDVELRCDPISGHTALYWYRQSLGQGLEFLIYFQGNSAPDKSGLPSDRFSAERTGGSVSTLTIQRTQQEDSAVYLCASSLESGQGDYEQYFGPGTRLTVT.

The rearrangement links TRBV4-3 to TRBJ2-5, with D possibly being TRBD2 (5 bases). Looked up from germline, CDR1 is LGHNA and CDR2 is YSLEER. V lost 0 bases and J 4 bases, leaving 21 bases between the germline ends. The CDR3 is 18 amino acids. CDR3 residues: CASSQDHMATSGGETQYF. DNA for the CDR3: TGCGCCAGCAGCCAAGATCATATGGCCACCAGTGGAGGAGAGACCCAGTACTTC.

J is TRBJ2-7 and V is TRBV11-2; TRBD2 matches at 8 bases. The V segment lost 1 base and the J segment 4 bases; nucleotides outside the gene matches: 6. Germline assignment: CDR1 SGHAT and CDR2 FQNNGV. This CDR3 is built from 15 residues. The CDR3 here is CASSLAGGPSYEQYF. The CDR3 DNA reads as TGTGCCAGCAGCTTAGCGGGGGGGCCGAGTTACGAGCAGTACTTC. The full variable domain, with the rest looked up from reference TRBV11-2 and TRBJ2-7, is EAGVAQSPRYKIIEKRQSVAFWCNPISGHATLYWYQQILGQGPKLLIQFQNNGVVDDSQLPKDRFSAERLKGVDSTLKIQPAKLEDSAVYLCASSLAGGPSYEQYFGPGTRLTVT.

This clone was seen a single time. At one of its ends the junction is not consistent with the germline gene, which may arise from a read error. The J gene is TRBJ2-5, the V gene TRBV7-7; tentatively, D is TRBD1 (8 bases). Germline V CDR1 and CDR2: SSHAT, FNYEAQ (reference sequence). The CDR3 covers 14 residues. For the CDR3, the DNA is TGTGCTAGCAGCTCAACAGGGGGGGGAGAGACCCAGTACTTC. Its translation: CASSSTGGGETQYF. Using reference TRBV7-7 and TRBJ2-5 for the parts outside the CDR3, the full variable domain is GAGVSQSPRYKVTKRGQDVTLRCDPISSHATLYWYQQALGQGPEFLTYFNYEAQPDKSGLPSDRFSAERPEGSISTLTIQRTEQRDSAMYRCASSSTGGGETQYFGPGTRLLVL.

The chain couples TRBV4-3 to TRBJ2-7; 10 nucleotides agree with TRBD2. V trimming: 1 base; J trimming: 4 bases; junction bases outside the gene matches: 4. This CDR3 has 15 amino acids. In germline, CDR1 is LGHNA, CDR2 YSLEER. The CDR3 sequence: CASSQAAGGPYEQYF. The DNA for the CDR3 is TGCGCCAGCAGCCAAGCAGCGGGGGGGCCTTACGAGCAGTACTTC.

The rearrangement joins TRBV23-1 to TRBJ1-2, with 8 nucleotides matching TRBD1. TRBV23-1 is an ORF, with its function uncertain. The CDR3 spans 16 residues. The trim removed 2 bases at V and 6 bases at J, leaving 11 bases unmatched. CDR3 in DNA: TGCGCCAGCAGTCAACTGGACAGGGCTCTGCGGGATGGCTACACCTTC. This encodes CASSQLDRALRDGYTF.

The CDR3 region is CASTLGGGQETQYF. The CDR3, as DNA: TGTGCCAGCACCCTGGGGGGGGGCCAAGAGACCCAGTACTTC. The chain joins TRBV6-5 to TRBJ2-5; 7 nucleotides match TRBD2. After removal of 7 bases from V and 1 base from J, the junction contained 6 bases not matched to a gene. The CDR3 length is 14 residues. Germline CDR1 MNHEY, CDR2 SVGAGI.

Only one count was recorded for this clone. CDR3 nucleotides: TGTGCCAGCAGAGGACAGTCGCCTAACTATGGCTACACCTTC. This codes for CASRGQSPNYGYTF. This chain links TRBV2 with TRBJ1-2; D possibly corresponds to TRBD1 (6 bases). Germline V gene data show CDR1 as SNHLY and CDR2 as FYNNEI. The CDR3 is made up of 14 amino acids. Between the trimmed V and J ends, which lost 6 bases and 0 bases, there was a span of 11 bases.

The chain couples TRBV11-3 to TRBJ2-7; D is perhaps TRBD1 (7 bases). Germline V lookup: CDR1 SGHNT, CDR2 YENEEA. The V end lost 0 bases, the J end lost 3 bases, and 12 bases lay between the germline ends. The CDR3 totals 15 residues. CDR3 DNA: TGTGCCAGCAGCTTAGAGGCAGGGGGGTACTACGAGCAGTACTTC. This sequence encodes CASSLEAGGYYEQYF.

Comments on this clone: In the same sample, other DNA sequences code for this CDR3. The rearrangement joins TRBV4-3 to TRBJ2-7, with TRBD2 as a possible D gene (6 bases). Trimming left V 0 bases short and J 3 bases short, with 9 bases between. The CDR3 covers 14 residues. Germline loops: CDR1 LGHNA, CDR2 YSLEER. The CDR3 spells CASSQEGRGYEQYF. The CDR3 nucleotides read TGCGCCAGCAGCCAAGAGGGGCGGGGCTACGAGCAGTACTTC.

The chain recombines TRBV5-4 with TRBJ1-3, with D unclear. The V gene's germline CDR1 is SGHNT and CDR2 YYREEE (reference sequence). The CDR3 contains 14 residues. The germline V and J ends were trimmed by 3 bases and 4 bases, with 11 bases remaining between them. The CDR3 sequence is CASSYDYPGNTIYF. The CDR3, as DNA: TGTGCCAGCAGCTACGACTATCCGGGAAACACCATATATTTT.

This clone was recorded only once. This CDR3 is CASSLSQSNQPQHF. The CDR3 region has the DNA TGTGCCAGCAGCTTAAGTCAGAGCAATCAGCCCCAGCATTTT. This rearrangement joins TRBV7-9 to TRBJ1-5; unclear D gene. V was shortened by 2 bases and J by 1 base, with 6 bases between the two germline ends. The CDR3 spans 14 residues. Germline lookup yields CDR1 SEHNR and CDR2 FQNEAQ (reference sequence).

The chain links TRBV5-1 to TRBJ2-1, with TRBD2 identical over 12 bases. V dropped 0 bases and J dropped 9; count of bases not matched to a gene: 7. Germline loops: CDR1 SGHRS, CDR2 YFSETQ. The CDR3 runs 16 residues. The CDR3 loop reads CASSLAGLAGGTEQFF. The CDR3 bases are TGCGCCAGCAGCTTGGCGGGGCTAGCGGGGGGGACTGAGCAGTTCTTC.

This clone was recorded only once. V usage is TRBV30 and J usage is TRBJ1-2; a weak D match, TRBD1 (5 bases). Germline V gene sequence: CDR1 GTSNPN, CDR2 SVGIG (reference sequence). The CDR3 has 12 amino acids. V was trimmed by 7 bases and J by 6 bases, leaving 15 bases between them. CDR3: CASLGGADGYTF. Here the CDR3 DNA reads TGTGCCTCCTTGGGAGGGGCAGATGGCTACACCTTC.

The chain links TRBV9 to TRBJ2-2; 9 positions agree with TRBD2. CDR1 and CDR2 (germline): SGDLS, YYNGEE. The CDR3 totals 18 residues. V trimming: 3 bases; J trimming: 7 bases; junction bases outside the gene matches: 16. The CDR3 here is CASSEGLIAGGFIGELFF. The CDR3 coding sequence is TGTGCCAGCAGCGAGGGACTGATCGCGGGGGGGTTTATCGGGGAGCTGTTTTTT.

This clone was seen a single time. The V call is TRBV6-5, the J call TRBJ1-5, with 10 bases lining up with TRBD1. Germline CDR1 reads MNHEY; CDR2 reads SVGAGI. After removal of 6 bases from V and 7 bases from J, the junction contained 6 bases not matched to a gene. This CDR3 comprises 14 residues. The CDR3 sequence: CASRRTGGGQPQHF. The CDR3 DNA sequence: TGTGCCAGCAGGAGGACAGGGGGGGGGCAGCCCCAGCATTTT.

The rearrangement uses TRBV19 and TRBJ2-7, with 7 bases aligning to TRBD2. Germline V gives CDR1 LNHDA, CDR2 SQIVND (reference sequence). V trimming: 3 bases; J trimming: 4 bases; junction bases outside the gene matches: 6. The CDR3 totals 14 residues. CDR3 nucleotides: TGTGCCAGTAGTATGGCGGGGGAAGGGTACGAGCAGTACTTC. It specifies CASSMAGEGYEQYF.

The chain has TRBV7-8 and TRBJ2-7; possibly TRBD2 for D (5 bases). V gave up 8 bases and J gave up 4 bases, with 18 bases separating them. Germline CDR1 reads SGHVS; CDR2 reads FQNEAQ. This CDR3 is built from 14 residues. The CDR3 here is CASGGQLIHYEQYF. Here the CDR3 DNA reads TGTGCCAGCGGCGGGCAGCTGATACATTACGAGCAGTACTTC.

This chain uses TRBV5-1 with TRBJ1-1; tentative D call: TRBD1 (5 bases). The germline V gene encodes CDR1 SGHRS and CDR2 YFSETQ. The CDR3 runs 12 residues. V dropped 1 base and J dropped 10 bases, with 11 bases sitting between them. Here the CDR3 DNA reads TGCGCCAGCAGCTTGTCAGGGAGGGCAGCTTTCTTT. It codes for CASSLSGRAAFF. Using reference TRBV5-1 and TRBJ1-1 for the parts outside the CDR3, the full variable domain is KAGVTQTPRYLIKTRGQQVTLSCSPISGHRSVSWYQQTPGQGLQFLFEYFSETQRNKGNFPGRFSGRQFSNSRSEMNVSTLELGDSALYLCASSLSGRAAFFGQGTRLTVV.

The chain recombines TRBV5-1 with TRBJ1-2, with TRBD1 identical over 10 bases. This CDR3 has 15 amino acids. J gave up 4 bases and V 4 bases, and 7 bases lay outside the gene matches. Germline-derived CDR1 and CDR2 are SGHRS and YFSETQ. This chain's CDR3 is CASSQGQGSTYGYTF. In DNA, the CDR3 is TGCGCCAGCAGCCAGGGACAGGGGTCCACCTATGGCTACACCTTC.